What follows describes a single T cell receptor (beta chain). What it recognizes is unknown. Researchers used the Oncomine TCR Beta short-read assay to sequence DNA from cultured CD4+ T cells. CD4+ T cells were cultured, and genomic DNA was extracted from them. TCRdb independently ran MiXCR on the PCR reads; one entry per CDR3 protein. The sample yields about 12,000 distinct CDR3 sequences, around three fifths seen once. The data belong to a study of vaccination and CD4 T cells after COVID-19. The treatment: roughly 10-day PBMC culture with coronavirus spike peptide pools or control peptides (ViraFEST assay). TCR sequencing followed the expansion of antigen-specific T cells with peptide pools in ViraFEST. This TCR derives from a human donor who had recovered from COVID-19. The sequencing sample was made of CD4+ T cells from blood, cultured in vitro.

DNA for the CDR3: TGTGCCAGCAGTCTTGGACTAGCGGGCGCCGGGGAGCTGTTTTTT. Translation: CASSLGLAGAGELFF. The J gene is TRBJ2-2, the V gene TRBV7-6, with 11 nucleotides matching TRBD2. Germline V CDR1 and CDR2: SGHVS, FNYEAQ. The CDR3 covers 15 residues. After removal of 6 bases from V and 6 bases from J, the junction contained 6 bases not matched to a gene.